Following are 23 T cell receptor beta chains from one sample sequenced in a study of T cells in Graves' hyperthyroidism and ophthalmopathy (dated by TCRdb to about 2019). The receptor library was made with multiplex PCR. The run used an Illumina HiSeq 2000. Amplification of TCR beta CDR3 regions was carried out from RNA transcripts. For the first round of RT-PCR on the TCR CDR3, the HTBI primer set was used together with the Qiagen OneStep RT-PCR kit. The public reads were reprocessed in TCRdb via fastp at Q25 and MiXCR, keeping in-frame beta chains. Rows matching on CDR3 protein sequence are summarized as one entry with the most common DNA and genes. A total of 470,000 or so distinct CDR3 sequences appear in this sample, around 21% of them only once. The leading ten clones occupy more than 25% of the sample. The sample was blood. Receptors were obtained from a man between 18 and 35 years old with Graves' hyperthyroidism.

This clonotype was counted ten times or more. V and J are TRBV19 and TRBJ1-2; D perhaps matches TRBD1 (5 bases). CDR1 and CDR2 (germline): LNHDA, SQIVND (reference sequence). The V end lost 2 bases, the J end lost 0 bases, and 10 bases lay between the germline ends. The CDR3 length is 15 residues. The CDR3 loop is CASSIRGATNYGYTF. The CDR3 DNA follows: TGTGCCAGTAGTATAAGAGGGGCAACTAACTATGGCTACACCTTC.

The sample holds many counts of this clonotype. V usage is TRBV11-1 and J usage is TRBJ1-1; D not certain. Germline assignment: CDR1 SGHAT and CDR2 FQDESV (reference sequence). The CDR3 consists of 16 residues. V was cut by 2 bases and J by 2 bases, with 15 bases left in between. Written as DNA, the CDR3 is TGTGCCAGCAGCTTAAACGGGCAGTGGGGAAACACTGAAGCTTTCTTT. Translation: CASSLNGQWGNTEAFF.

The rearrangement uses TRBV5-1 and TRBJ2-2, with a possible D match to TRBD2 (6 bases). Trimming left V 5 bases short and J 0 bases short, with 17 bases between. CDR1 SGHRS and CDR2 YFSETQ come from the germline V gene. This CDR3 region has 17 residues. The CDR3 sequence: CASSLLGGAPNTGELFF. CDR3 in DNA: TGCGCCAGCAGTTTGCTTGGAGGGGCCCCGAACACCGGGGAGCTGTTTTTT.

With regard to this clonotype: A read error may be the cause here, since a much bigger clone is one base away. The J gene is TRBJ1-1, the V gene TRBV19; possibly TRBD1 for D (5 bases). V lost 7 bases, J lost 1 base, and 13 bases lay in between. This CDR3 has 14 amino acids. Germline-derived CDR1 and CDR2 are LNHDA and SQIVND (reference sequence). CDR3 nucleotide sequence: TGTGCCAGTATGGGACGGGGAAGGAACACTGAAGCTTTCTTT. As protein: CASMGRGRNTEAFF.

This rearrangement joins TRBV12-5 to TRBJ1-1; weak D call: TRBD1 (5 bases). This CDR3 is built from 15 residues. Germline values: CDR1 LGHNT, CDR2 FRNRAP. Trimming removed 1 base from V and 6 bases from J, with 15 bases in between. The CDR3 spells CASGLGASWGAEAFF. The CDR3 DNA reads TGTGCTAGTGGTTTGGGGGCGAGTTGGGGGGCTGAAGCTTTCTTT.

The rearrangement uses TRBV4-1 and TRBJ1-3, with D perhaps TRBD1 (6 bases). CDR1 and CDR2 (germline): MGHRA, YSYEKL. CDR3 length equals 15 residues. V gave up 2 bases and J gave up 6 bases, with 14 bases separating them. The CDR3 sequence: CASSQRNRDTNTIYF. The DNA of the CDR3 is TGCGCCAGCAGCCAACGAAACAGGGATACAAACACCATATATTTT.

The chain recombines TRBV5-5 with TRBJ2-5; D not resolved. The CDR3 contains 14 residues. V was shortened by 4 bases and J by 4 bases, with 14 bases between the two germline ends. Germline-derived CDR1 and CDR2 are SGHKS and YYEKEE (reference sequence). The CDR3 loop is CASSPRNNRETQYF. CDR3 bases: TGTGCCAGCAGCCCGAGGAACAACAGAGAGACCCAGTACTTC.

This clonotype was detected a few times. CDR3 in amino acids: CASTLLGLPETQYF. The CDR3 nucleotides read TGTGCCAGCACCCTACTAGGACTCCCAGAGACCCAGTACTTC. The gene calls are TRBV2 and TRBJ2-5; possibly TRBD2 for D (5 bases). Germline values: CDR1 SNHLY, CDR2 FYNNEI. The germline V and J ends were trimmed by 7 bases and 4 bases, with 16 bases remaining between them. The CDR3 is 14 amino acids.

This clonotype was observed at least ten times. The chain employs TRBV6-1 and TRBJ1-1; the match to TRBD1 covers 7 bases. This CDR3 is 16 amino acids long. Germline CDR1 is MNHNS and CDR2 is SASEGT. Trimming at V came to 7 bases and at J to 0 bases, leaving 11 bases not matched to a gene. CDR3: CASNPTGDYMNTEAFF. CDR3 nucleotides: TGTGCCAGCAACCCAACAGGGGATTATATGAACACTGAAGCTTTCTTT.

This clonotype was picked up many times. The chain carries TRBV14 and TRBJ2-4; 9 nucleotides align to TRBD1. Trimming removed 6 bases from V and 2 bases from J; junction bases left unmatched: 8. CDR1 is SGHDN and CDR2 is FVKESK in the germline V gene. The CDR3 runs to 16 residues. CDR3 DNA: TGTGCCAGCAGTCCCGCGACAGGGGGAACCAAAAACATTCAGTACTTC. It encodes CASSPATGGTKNIQYF. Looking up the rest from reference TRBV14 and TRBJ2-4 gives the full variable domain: EAGVTQFPSHSVIEKGQTVTLRCDPISGHDNLYWYRRVMGKEIKFLLHFVKESKQDESGMPNNRFLAERTGGTYSTLKVQPAELEDSGVYFCASSPATGGTKNIQYFGAGTRLSVL.

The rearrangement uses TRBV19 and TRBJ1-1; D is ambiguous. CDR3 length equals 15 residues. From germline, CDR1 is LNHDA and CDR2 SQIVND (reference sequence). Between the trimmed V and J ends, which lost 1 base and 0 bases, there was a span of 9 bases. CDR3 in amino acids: CASSIGGSLNTEAFF. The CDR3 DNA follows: TGTGCCAGTAGTATAGGCGGCAGTCTGAACACTGAAGCTTTCTTT.

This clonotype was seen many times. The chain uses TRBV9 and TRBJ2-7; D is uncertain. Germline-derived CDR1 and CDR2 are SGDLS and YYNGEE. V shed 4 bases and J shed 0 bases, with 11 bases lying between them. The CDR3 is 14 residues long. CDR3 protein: CASSPLPSSYEQYF. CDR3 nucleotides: TGTGCCAGCAGCCCATTGCCAAGCTCCTACGAGCAGTACTTC.

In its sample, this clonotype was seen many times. As DNA, the CDR3 is TGTGCCAGCAGCCAAGCGGGACAGCTGAACTATGGCTACACCTTC. This sequence encodes CASSQAGQLNYGYTF. The chain links TRBV4-2 to TRBJ1-2, with 7 nucleotides matching TRBD1. Per the germline V gene, CDR1 is LGHNA and CDR2 is YNFKEQ. This CDR3 has 15 amino acids. With 1 base clipped from V and 2 bases from J, the junction kept 4 bases outside the gene matches.

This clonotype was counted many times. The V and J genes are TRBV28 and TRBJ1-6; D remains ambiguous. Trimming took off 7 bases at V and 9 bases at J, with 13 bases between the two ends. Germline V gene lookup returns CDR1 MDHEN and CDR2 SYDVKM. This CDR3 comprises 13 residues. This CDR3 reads CASNIGRSSPLHF. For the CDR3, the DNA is TGTGCCAGCAATATAGGACGGAGTTCACCCCTCCACTTT.

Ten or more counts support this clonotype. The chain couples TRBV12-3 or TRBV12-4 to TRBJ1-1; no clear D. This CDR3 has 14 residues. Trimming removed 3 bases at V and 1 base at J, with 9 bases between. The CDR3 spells CASSLAARNTEAFF. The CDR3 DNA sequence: TGTGCCAGCAGTTTGGCAGCACGGAACACTGAAGCTTTCTTT.

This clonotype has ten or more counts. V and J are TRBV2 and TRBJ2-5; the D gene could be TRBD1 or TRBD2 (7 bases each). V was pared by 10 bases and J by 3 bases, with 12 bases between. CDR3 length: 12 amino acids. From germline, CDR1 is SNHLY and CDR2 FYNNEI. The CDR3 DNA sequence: TGTGCCAAACAGGGGAGGGAAGAGACCCAGTACTTC. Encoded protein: CAKQGREETQYF.

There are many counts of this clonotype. The CDR3 loop is CASSLTRTGVKDYTF. DNA of the CDR3: TGTGCCAGCAGCCTGACCCGGACAGGGGTGAAAGACTACACCTTC. V and J are TRBV7-9 and TRBJ1-2, with 9 nucleotides matching TRBD1. The CDR3 loop spans 15 amino acids. V lost 5 bases and J lost 10; bases outside the gene matches: 14. Germline loops: CDR1 SEHNR, CDR2 FQNEAQ (reference sequence).

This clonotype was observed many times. The CDR3 nucleotides read TGTGCCAGCAGTTACTCCCCAGGGGTTATGCATGGCTACACCTTC. Protein sequence: CASSYSPGVMHGYTF. The genes are TRBV6-5 and TRBJ1-2, with D possibly matching TRBD1 (6 bases). This CDR3 is 15 amino acids long. V lost 0 bases and J lost 6, with 14 bases in between. Germline V CDR1 and CDR2: MNHEY, SVGAGI.

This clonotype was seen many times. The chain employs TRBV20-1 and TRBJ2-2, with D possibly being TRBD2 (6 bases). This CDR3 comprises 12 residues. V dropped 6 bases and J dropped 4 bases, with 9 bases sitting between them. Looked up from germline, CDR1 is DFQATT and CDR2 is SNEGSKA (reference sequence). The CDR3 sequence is CSARGGTGELFF. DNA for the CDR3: TGCAGTGCGAGGGGAGGCACCGGGGAGCTGTTTTTT.

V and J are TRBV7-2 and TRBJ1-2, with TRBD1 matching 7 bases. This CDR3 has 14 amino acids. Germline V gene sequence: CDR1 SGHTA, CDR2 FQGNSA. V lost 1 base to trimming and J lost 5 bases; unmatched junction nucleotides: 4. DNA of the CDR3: TGTGCCAGCAGCTTAGTAGGGACAGTGTATGGCTACACCTTC. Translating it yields CASSLVGTVYGYTF. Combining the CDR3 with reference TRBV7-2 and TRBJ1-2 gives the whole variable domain GAGVSQSPSNKVTEKGKDVELRCDPISGHTALYWYRQSLGQGLEFLIYFQGNSAPDKSGLPSDRFSAERTGGSVSTLTIQRTQQEDSAVYLCASSLVGTVYGYTFGSGTRLTVV.

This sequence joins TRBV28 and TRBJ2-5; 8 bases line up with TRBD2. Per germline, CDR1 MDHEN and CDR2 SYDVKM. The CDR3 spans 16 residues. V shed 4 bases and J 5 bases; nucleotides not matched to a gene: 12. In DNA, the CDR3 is TGTGCCAGCAGTTCGGGGGGGCTGGTGACCGAGGAGACCCAGTACTTC. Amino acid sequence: CASSSGGLVTEETQYF.

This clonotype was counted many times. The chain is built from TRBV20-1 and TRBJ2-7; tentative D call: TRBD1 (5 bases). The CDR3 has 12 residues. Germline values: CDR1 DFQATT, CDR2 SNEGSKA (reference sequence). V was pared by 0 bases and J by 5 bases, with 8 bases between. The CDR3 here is CSARDIRDEQYF. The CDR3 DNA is TGCAGTGCTAGAGATATCAGGGACGAGCAGTACTTC.

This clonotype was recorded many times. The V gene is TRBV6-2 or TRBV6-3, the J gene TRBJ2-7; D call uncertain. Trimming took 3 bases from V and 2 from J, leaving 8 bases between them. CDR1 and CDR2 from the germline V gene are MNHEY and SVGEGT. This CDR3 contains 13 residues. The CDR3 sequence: CASSYMSTYEQYF. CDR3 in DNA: TGTGCCAGCAGTTATATGAGTACCTACGAGCAGTACTTC.